Listed below are T cell receptor beta chains from one sample, sequenced in a study of T cell changes during pregnancy in multiple sclerosis. TCRdb's table, derived via immunoSEQ multiplex PCR, lists solely in-frame clones and lacks some. The table has 60,000 to 65,000 clones, about 92% seen once. Sequenced here: peripheral blood, sampled in the first trimester of pregnancy. These receptors came from a female donor with multiple sclerosis, enrolled in a pregnancy study. Both conserved end residues are part of each CDR3. Fields, in order: clone size, V gene, D gene, J gene, CDR3 protein, CDR3 DNA. D genes are given only for firm matches. Size values are once, few and many counts, or a class for expanded clones, and some rows have none.

>.|TRBV10-3|.|TRBJ2-3
CAIMGDTLSTDTQYF
TGTGCCATCATGGGGGACACTCTAAGCACAGATACGCAGTATTTT
>few|TRBV9|TRBD2|TRBJ2-1
CASSPRLGALAGTYNEQFF
TGTGCCAGCAGCCCCCGGCTGGGGGCCCTAGCGGGGACCTACAATGAGCAGTTCTTC
>.|TRBV21-1|.|TRBJ2-7
CASRTGTTSYEQYF
TGTGCCAGCAGAACCGGGACTACCTCCTACGAGCAGTACTTC
>.|TRBV28|TRBD2|TRBJ2-1
CASSPGTSGRGAFYEQFF
TGTGCCAGCAGTCCCGGGACTAGCGGGAGGGGTGCGTTCTATGAGCAGTTCTTC
>once|TRBV9|TRBD1|TRBJ1-3
CASSVTSGQGRNTIYF
TGTGCCAGCAGCGTAACGTCGGGACAGGGTAGAAACACCATATATTTT
>.|TRBV7-2|TRBD1|TRBJ2-3
CASSLRDRTRLDTQYF
TGTGCCAGCAGCCTCCGGGACAGGACACGTTTGGATACGCAGTATTTT
>.|TRBV7-2|.|TRBJ2-5
CASSLGGVQETQYF
TGTGCCAGCAGCTTAGGGGGGGTCCAAGAGACCCAGTACTTC
>.|TRBV6-1|.|TRBJ2-5
CASSALMETQYF
TGTGCCAGCAGTGCACTAATGGAGACCCAGTACTTC
>.|TRBV27|.|TRBJ1-4
CASRILSGGAGGKLFF
TGTGCCAGCAGGATTCTCTCCGGGGGCGCGGGGGGAAAACTGTTTTTT
>.|TRBV7-2|.|TRBJ1-2
CASSLDRASYGYTF
TGTGCCAGCAGCTTAGACAGGGCAAGCTATGGCTACACCTTC
>.|TRBV7-9|.|TRBJ1-1
CASSPLPETEAFF
TGTGCCAGCAGCCCCCTCCCAGAAACTGAAGCTTTCTTT
>.|TRBV28|TRBD1|TRBJ1-2
CASSNLTGQTYGYTF
TGTGCCAGCAGTAACCTGACAGGGCAGACCTATGGCTACACCTTC
>.|TRBV4-2|.|TRBJ2-1
CASSQASGLEANEQFF
TGTGCCAGCAGCCAAGCCTCGGGACTGGAGGCCAATGAGCAGTTCTTC
>.|TRBV4-1|.|TRBJ2-6
CASSPGQGASGANVLTF
TGCGCCAGCAGCCCAGGACAAGGAGCGTCTGGGGCCAACGTCCTGACTTTC